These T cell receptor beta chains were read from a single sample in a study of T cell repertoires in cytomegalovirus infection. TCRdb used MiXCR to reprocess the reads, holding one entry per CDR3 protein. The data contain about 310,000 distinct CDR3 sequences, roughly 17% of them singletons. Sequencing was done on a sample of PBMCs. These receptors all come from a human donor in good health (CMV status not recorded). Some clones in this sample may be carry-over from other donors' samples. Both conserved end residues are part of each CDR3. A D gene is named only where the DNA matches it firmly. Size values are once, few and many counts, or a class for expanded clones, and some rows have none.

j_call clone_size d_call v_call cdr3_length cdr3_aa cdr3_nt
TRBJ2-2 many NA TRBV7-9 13 CASSRGDTGELFF TGTGCCAGCAGCCGAGGGGACACCGGGGAGCTGTTTTTT
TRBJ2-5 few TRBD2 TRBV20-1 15 CSAETSGGSQETQYF TGCAGTGCCGAGACTAGCGGGGGAAGCCAAGAGACCCAGTACTTC
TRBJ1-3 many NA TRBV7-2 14 CASSYRASGNTIYF TGTGCCAGCAGCTATCGGGCCTCTGGAAACACCATATATTTT
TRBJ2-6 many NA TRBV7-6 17 CASSPGTPLSGANVLTF TGTGCCAGCAGCCCTGGGACGCCTCTCTCTGGGGCCAACGTCCTGACTTTC
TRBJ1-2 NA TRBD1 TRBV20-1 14 CSAKPYRGVDGYTF TGCAGTGCCAAGCCTTACAGGGGGGTGGATGGCTACACCTTC
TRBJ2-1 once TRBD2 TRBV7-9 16 CASSSWGIAGGGEQFF TGTGCCAGCAGCTCTTGGGGGATAGCGGGGGGGGGGGAGCAGTTCTTC
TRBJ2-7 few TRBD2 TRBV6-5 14 CASSSTSGASEQYF TGTGCCAGCAGTTCAACTAGCGGGGCTTCCGAGCAGTACTTC
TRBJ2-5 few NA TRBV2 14 CASSVERAEKPQYF TGTGCCAGCAGTGTAGAGAGGGCCGAAAAGCCCCAGTACTTC
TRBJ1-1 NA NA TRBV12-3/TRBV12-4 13 CASSFYSNTEAFF TGTGCCAGCAGTTTCTACTCGAACACTGAAGCTTTCTTT
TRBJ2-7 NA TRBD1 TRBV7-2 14 CASSVTTGRYEQYF TGTGCCAGCAGCGTTACGACAGGGCGCTACGAGCAGTACTTC
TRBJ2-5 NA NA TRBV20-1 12 CSASRTAGTQYF TGCAGTGCTAGCCGTACAGCGGGGACCCAGTACTTC
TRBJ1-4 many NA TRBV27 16 CASSPYLRATNEKLFF TGTGCCAGCAGTCCCTACTTGCGGGCAACTAATGAAAAACTGTTTTTT
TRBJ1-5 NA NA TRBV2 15 CASSVREAGNQPQHF TGTGCCAGCAGTGTTCGGGAAGCGGGCAATCAGCCCCAGCATTTT
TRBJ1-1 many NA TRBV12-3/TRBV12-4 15 CASSFMGHLNTEAFF TGTGCCAGCAGTTTCATGGGACACCTGAACACTGAAGCTTTCTTT
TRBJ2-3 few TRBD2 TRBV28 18 CASSYSSGGLPSTDTQYF TGTGCCAGCAGTTACTCTAGCGGGGGACTCCCTAGCACAGATACGCAGTATTTT
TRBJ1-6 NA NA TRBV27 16 CASTDGGSSYNSPLHF TGTGCCAGCACCGATGGGGGGAGCTCCTATAATTCACCCCTCCACTTT
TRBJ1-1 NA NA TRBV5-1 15 CASSPTGTPNTEAFF TGCGCCAGCAGCCCTACAGGGACTCCGAACACTGAAGCTTTCTTT
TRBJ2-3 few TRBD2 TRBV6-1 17 CASSHRPAGSSTDTQYF TGTGCCAGCAGTCACCGGCCAGCGGGGAGTAGCACAGATACGCAGTATTTT
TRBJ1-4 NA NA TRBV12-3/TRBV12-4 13 CASRSLGNEKLFF TGTGCCAGCAGGTCTTTGGGGAATGAAAAACTGTTTTTT
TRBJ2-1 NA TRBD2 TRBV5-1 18 CASSPGTSGKSSYNEQFF TGCGCCAGCAGCCCGGGGACTAGCGGGAAGAGCTCCTACAATGAGCAGTTCTTC
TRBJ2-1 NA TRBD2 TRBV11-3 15 CASSSQSGAYNEQFF TGTGCCAGCAGCTCCCAGAGCGGGGCCTACAATGAGCAGTTCTTC
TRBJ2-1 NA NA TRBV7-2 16 CASSPRAPSSYNEQFF TGTGCCAGCAGCCCGCGGGCTCCGAGCTCCTACAATGAGCAGTTCTTC
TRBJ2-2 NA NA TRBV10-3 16 CAISESGRFATGELFF TGTGCCATCAGTGAGTCTGGCAGGTTCGCCACCGGGGAGCTGTTTTTT
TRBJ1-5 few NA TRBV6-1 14 CASSEQGGNQPQHF TGTGCCAGCAGTGAACAGGGTGGCAATCAGCCCCAGCATTTT
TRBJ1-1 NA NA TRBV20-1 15 CSARRAGAMNTEAFF TGCAGTGCTAGACGTGCAGGCGCCATGAACACTGAAGCTTTCTTT